This is a list of T cell receptor beta chains from one sample in a study of cytomegalovirus exposure and HLA in healthy donors. The repertoire was sequenced with immunoSEQ multiplex PCR; TCRdb's copy has only in-frame clones and lacks some. The sample shows about 190,000 clones, about 87% of them seen only once. The specimen sequenced was PBMCs. These receptors originate from a young woman in good health and CMV-seronegative. CDR3s include the opening cysteine and the closing phenylalanine or tryptophan. D genes are given only for firm matches. The listing skips clone size in some rows; elsewhere it reads once, few, many or a size class.

J,D,size,V,CDR3,DNA
TRBJ2-7,NA,NA,TRBV9,CASSVDRAADEQYF,TGTGCCAGCAGCGTAGACAGGGCTGCCGACGAGCAGTACTTC
TRBJ2-5,NA,NA,TRBV30,CAWNRPGSQETQYF,TGTGCCTGGAATAGACCGGGAAGCCAAGAGACCCAGTACTTC
TRBJ1-2,NA,NA,TRBV7-8,CASSLRGTGAYGYTF,TGTGCCAGCAGCTTACGAGGAACAGGCGCCTATGGCTACACCTTC
TRBJ1-5,NA,NA,TRBV30,CAWSVDSYQPQHF,TGTGCCTGGAGTGTAGACAGTTATCAGCCCCAGCATTTT
TRBJ1-2,TRBD1,NA,TRBV27,CASSLRGHGYTF,TGTGCCAGCAGTTTAAGGGGGCATGGCTACACCTTC
TRBJ2-5,TRBD2,NA,TRBV7-2,CASSPWTSGGYQGTQYF,TGTGCCAGCAGTCCCTGGACTAGCGGGGGGTACCAGGGGACCCAGTACTTC
TRBJ2-7,NA,NA,TRBV20-1,CSVGRSGEQYF,TGCAGTGTAGGGCGTTCGGGGGAGCAGTACTTC
TRBJ1-3,NA,NA,TRBV5-1,CASSEDRGSGNTIYF,TGCGCCAGCAGCGAGGACAGAGGGTCTGGAAACACCATATATTTT
TRBJ2-7,TRBD2,NA,TRBV27,CASSLAGLVRYEQYF,TGTGCCAGCAGTCTGGCCGGACTAGTTCGCTACGAGCAGTACTTC
TRBJ1-1,TRBD1,NA,TRBV6-1,CASSIQGAGSPFF,TGTGCCAGCAGTATACAGGGGGCTGGTTCGCCTTTCTTT
TRBJ1-4,NA,NA,TRBV7-9,CSSRPSGLTTNEKLFF,TGTTCCAGCAGACCATCAGGGCTCACAACTAATGAAAAACTGTTTTTT
TRBJ2-5,NA,NA,TRBV6-6,CASSYGPETQYF,TGTGCCAGCAGTTACGGCCCAGAGACCCAGTACTTC
TRBJ2-7,TRBD2,NA,TRBV7-9,CASSLTSGSSYEQYF,TGTGCCAGCAGCTTGACTAGCGGGAGCTCCTACGAGCAGTACTTC
TRBJ2-5,NA,NA,TRBV6-1,CASSDEYQETQYF,TGTGCCAGCAGTGATGAGTACCAAGAGACCCAGTACTTC
TRBJ2-7,TRBD2,NA,TRBV30,CAWSVQAGGYEQYF,TGTGCCTGGAGTGTGCAAGCGGGAGGCTACGAGCAGTACTTC
TRBJ2-5,NA,NA,TRBV5-1,CASSLPQGYQETQYF,TGCGCCAGCAGCCTACCCCAGGGTTACCAAGAGACCCAGTACTTC
TRBJ2-1,NA,NA,TRBV27,CASSLPSERASSYNEQFF,TGTGCCAGCAGTTTGCCCTCTGAGCGGGCAAGCTCCTACAATGAGCAGTTCTTC
TRBJ1-1,TRBD1,NA,TRBV10-3,CATRPGDRGEGTEAFF,TGTGCCACGCGACCAGGGGACAGGGGAGAGGGCACTGAAGCTTTCTTT
TRBJ2-3,TRBD1,NA,TRBV30,CAWDRGGTDTQYF,TGTGCCTGGGACAGGGGAGGCACAGATACGCAGTATTTT
TRBJ1-1,NA,NA,TRBV4-1,CASSLDRDTEAFF,TGCGCCAGCAGCCTCGACAGAGACACTGAAGCTTTCTTT
TRBJ1-1,TRBD1,NA,TRBV5-1,CASSLGTGNTEAFF,TGCGCCAGCAGCCTTGGGACAGGGAACACTGAAGCTTTCTTT
TRBJ1-4,NA,few,TRBV15,CATSRDQGTGNEKLFF,TGTGCCACCAGCAGAGATCAGGGGACGGGAAATGAAAAACTGTTTTTT
TRBJ2-4,NA,NA,TRBV6-1,CASSADRNIQYF,TGTGCCAGCAGTGCAGACAGAAACATTCAGTACTTC
TRBJ1-2,NA,NA,TRBV19,CASSSLRGYTF,TGTGCCAGTAGTTCCCTGCGGGGCTACACCTTC
TRBJ1-6,NA,NA,TRBV30,CAWSVGRMGSPLHF,TGTGCCTGGAGTGTGGGGAGGATGGGGTCACCCCTCCACTTT
TRBJ2-2,NA,NA,TRBV29-1,CSVEYPAGPTGELFF,TGCAGCGTTGAATATCCCGCAGGCCCCACCGGGGAGCTGTTTTTT
TRBJ2-5,NA,NA,TRBV9,CASSVVGGAEETQYF,TGTGCCAGCAGCGTAGTAGGGGGGGCCGAAGAGACCCAGTACTTC
TRBJ2-7,TRBD1,NA,TRBV19,CASSIDPGQGVDEQYF,TGTGCCAGTAGTATAGACCCGGGACAGGGGGTGGACGAGCAGTACTTC
TRBJ1-5,NA,once,TRBV11-3,CASNSGAGGIQPQHF,TGTGCCAGCAATTCAGGGGCTGGGGGTATCCAGCCCCAGCATTTT
TRBJ1-5,NA,NA,TRBV28,CASSFAGLGKGSNQPQHF,TGTGCCAGCAGTTTCGCAGGGCTAGGAAAGGGAAGCAATCAGCCCCAGCATTTT
TRBJ2-3,TRBD1,NA,TRBV2,CASSRDRGTDTQYF,TGTGCCAGCAGTCGGGACAGGGGTACAGATACGCAGTATTTT
TRBJ1-2,NA,once,TRBV14,CASTPGGAVYGYTF,TGTGCCAGCACCCCGGGGGGGGCCGTATATGGCTACACCTTC
TRBJ1-4,TRBD1,NA,TRBV5-1,CASSLGISSGTVDEKLFF,TGCGCCAGCAGCTTGGGTATCAGCTCTGGGACAGTGGATGAAAAACTGTTTTTT
TRBJ2-5,NA,NA,TRBV5-1,CASSLPGEETQYF,TGCGCCAGCAGCTTGCCAGGGGAAGAGACCCAGTACTTC
TRBJ1-2,NA,NA,TRBV9,CASSVVGGGNYGYTF,TGTGCCAGCAGCGTAGTTGGGGGAGGCAACTATGGCTACACCTTC
TRBJ1-1,NA,NA,TRBV6-6,CASSSRGGMNTEAFF,TGTGCCAGCAGTTCCAGGGGTGGGATGAACACTGAAGCTTTCTTT
TRBJ2-2,TRBD2,NA,TRBV10-3,CAISESRLAASGELFF,TGTGCCATCAGTGAGTCGAGACTAGCAGCGTCCGGGGAGCTGTTTTTT
TRBJ2-7,NA,NA,TRBV4-1,CASRAYQNRSYEQYF,TGCGCCAGCAGGGCCTATCAAAACAGGTCCTACGAGCAGTACTTC
TRBJ2-5,NA,NA,TRBV5-1,CASSSRGGPGETQYF,TGCGCCAGCAGCTCCAGAGGGGGTCCCGGGGAGACCCAGTACTTC
TRBJ1-5,NA,NA,TRBV6-1,CASSQRGGPQHF,TGTGCCAGCAGCCAAAGGGGAGGGCCCCAGCATTTT
TRBJ2-3,TRBD2,NA,TRBV4-3,CASSLLAGESDTQYF,TGCGCCAGCAGCCTTCTAGCGGGAGAATCAGATACGCAGTATTTT
TRBJ2-7,NA,NA,TRBV6-1,CASIYVQGNYEQYF,TGTGCCAGCATCTACGTACAGGGCAACTACGAGCAGTACTTC